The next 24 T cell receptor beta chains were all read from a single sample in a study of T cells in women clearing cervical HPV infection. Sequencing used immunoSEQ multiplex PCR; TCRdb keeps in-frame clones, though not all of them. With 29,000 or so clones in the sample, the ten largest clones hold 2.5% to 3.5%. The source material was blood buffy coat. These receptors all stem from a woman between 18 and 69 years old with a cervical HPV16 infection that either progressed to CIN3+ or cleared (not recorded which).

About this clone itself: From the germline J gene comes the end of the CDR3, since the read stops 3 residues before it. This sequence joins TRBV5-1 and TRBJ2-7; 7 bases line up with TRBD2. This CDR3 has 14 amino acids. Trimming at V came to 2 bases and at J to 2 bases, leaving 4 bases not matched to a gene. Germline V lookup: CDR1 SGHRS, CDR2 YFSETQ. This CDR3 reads CASSFGGEPYEQYF. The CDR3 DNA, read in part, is TGCGCCAGCAGCTTTGGGGGGGAGCCCTACGAG.

This CDR3 reads CASTQGSSPLHF. The sequenced CDR3 bases are TGTGCCAGTACGCAGGGGAGTTCACCC. The rearrangement uses TRBV19 and TRBJ1-6; perhaps TRBD1 as D (6 bases). Sequencing ends 3 residues short of the CDR3 end; the germline J gene provides the rest. The CDR3 loop spans 12 amino acids. Germline loops: CDR1 LNHDA, CDR2 SQIVND (reference sequence). The V and J ends lost 7 bases and 9 bases respectively, with 10 bases between them.

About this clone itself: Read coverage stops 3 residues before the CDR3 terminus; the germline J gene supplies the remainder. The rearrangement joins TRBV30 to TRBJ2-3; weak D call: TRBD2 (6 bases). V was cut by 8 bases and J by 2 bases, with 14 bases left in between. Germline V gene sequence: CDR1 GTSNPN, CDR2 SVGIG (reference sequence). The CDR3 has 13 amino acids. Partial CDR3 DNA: TGTGCCAGTAGCGGAGGTCTCACAGATACG. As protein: CASSGGLTDT. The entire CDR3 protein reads CASSGGLTDTQYF.

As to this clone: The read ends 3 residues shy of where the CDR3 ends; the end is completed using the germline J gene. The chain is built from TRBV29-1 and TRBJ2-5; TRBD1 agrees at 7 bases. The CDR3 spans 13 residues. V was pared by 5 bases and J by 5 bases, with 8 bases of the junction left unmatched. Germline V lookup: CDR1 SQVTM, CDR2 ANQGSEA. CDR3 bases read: TGCAGCGTTCAAGTAGGGGGCGCGGAGACC. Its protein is CSVQVGGAET. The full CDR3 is CSVQVGGAETQYF.

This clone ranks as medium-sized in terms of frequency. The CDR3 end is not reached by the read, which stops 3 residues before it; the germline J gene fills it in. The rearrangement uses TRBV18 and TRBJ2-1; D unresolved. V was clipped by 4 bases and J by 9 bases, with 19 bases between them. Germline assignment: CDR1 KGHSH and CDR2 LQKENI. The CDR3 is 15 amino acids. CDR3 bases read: TGTGCCAGCTCACTCAGTACAGCAATCAAGGCTGAG. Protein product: CASSLSTAIKAE. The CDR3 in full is CASSLSTAIKAEQFF.

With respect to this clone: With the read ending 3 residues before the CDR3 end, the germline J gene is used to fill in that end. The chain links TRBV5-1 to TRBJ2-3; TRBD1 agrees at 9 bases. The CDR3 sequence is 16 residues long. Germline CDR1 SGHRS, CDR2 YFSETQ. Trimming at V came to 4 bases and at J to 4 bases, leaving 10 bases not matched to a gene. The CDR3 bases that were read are TGCGCCAGCAGCCCAGGACAGGGGCGATTCGCAGATACG. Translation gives CASSPGQGRFADT. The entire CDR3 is CASSPGQGRFADTQYF.

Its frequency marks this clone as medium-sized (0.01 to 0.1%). The CDR3 protein is CSVSKEGSGTDTQYF. CDR3 DNA, as far as it was read: TGCAGCGTCTCAAAGGAGGGTTCCGGCACAGATACG. The rearrangement joins TRBV29-1 to TRBJ2-3; a weak D match, TRBD2 (6 bases). Read data end 3 residues before the CDR3 end; the end is taken from the germline J gene. The CDR3 spans 15 residues. Trimming removed 6 bases at V and 1 base at J, with 17 bases between. CDR1 is SQVTM and CDR2 is ANQGSEA in the germline V gene.

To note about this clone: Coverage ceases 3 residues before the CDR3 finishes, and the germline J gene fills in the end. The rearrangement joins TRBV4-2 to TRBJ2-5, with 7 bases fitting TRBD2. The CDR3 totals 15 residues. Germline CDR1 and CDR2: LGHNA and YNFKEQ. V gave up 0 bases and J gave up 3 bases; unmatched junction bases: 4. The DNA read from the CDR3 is TGTGCCAGCAGCCAAGATAGGGAGGGGAAAGAGACC. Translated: CASSQDREGKET. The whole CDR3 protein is CASSQDREGKETQYF.

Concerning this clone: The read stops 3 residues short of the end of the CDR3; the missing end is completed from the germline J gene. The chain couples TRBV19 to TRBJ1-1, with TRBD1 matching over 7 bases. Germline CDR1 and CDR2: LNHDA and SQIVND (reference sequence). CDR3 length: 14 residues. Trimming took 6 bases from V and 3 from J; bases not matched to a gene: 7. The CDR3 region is CASSLWQGDTEAFF. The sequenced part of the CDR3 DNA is TGTGCCAGTAGCTTGTGGCAGGGGGACACTGAA.

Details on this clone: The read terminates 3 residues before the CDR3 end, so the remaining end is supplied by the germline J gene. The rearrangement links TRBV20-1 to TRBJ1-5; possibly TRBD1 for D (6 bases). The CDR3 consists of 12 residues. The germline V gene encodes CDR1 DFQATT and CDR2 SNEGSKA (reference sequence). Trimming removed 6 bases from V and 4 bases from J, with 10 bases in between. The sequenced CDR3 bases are TGCAGTGCCATCACAGGGAATCAGCCC. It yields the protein CSAITGNQP. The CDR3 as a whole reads CSAITGNQPQHF.

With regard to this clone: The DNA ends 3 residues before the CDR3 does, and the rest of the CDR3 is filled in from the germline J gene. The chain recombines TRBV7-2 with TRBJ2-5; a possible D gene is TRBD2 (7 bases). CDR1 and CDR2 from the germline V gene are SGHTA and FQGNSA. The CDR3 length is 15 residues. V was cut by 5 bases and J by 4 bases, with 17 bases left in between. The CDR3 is CASSRGGAGGETQYF. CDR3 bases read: TGTGCCAGCAGCAGGGGGGGGGCCGGTGGAGAGACC. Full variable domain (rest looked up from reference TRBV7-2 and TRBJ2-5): GAGVSQSPSNKVTEKGKDVELRCDPISGHTALYWYRQSLGQGLEFLIYFQGNSAPDKSGLPSDRFSAERTGGSVSTLTIQRTQQEDSAVYLCASSRGGAGGETQYFGPGTRLLVL.

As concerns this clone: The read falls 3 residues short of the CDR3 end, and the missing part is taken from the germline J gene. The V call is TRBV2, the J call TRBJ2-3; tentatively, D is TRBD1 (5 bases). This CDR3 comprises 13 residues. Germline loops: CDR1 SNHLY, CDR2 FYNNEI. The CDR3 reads CASSGTKLETQYF. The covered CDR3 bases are TGTGCCAGCAGTGGGACAAAGCTAGAGACG.

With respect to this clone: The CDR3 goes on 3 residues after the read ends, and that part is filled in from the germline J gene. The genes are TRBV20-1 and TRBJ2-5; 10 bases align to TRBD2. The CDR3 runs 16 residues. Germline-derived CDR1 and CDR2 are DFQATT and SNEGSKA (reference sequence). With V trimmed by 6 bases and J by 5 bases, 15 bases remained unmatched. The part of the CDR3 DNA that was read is TGCAGTGCCCCGCCGAGAGAGCGGGGGGGTCAGGAGACC. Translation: CSAPPRERGGQET. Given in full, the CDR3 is CSAPPRERGGQETQYF.

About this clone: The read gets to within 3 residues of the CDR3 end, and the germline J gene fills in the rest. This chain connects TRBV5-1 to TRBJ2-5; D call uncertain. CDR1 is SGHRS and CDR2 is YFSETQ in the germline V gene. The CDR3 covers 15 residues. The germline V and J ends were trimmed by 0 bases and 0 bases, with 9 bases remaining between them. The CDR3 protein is CASSLAGGYQETQYF. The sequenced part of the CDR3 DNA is TGCGCCAGCAGCTTGGCTGGCGGTTACCAAGAGACC.

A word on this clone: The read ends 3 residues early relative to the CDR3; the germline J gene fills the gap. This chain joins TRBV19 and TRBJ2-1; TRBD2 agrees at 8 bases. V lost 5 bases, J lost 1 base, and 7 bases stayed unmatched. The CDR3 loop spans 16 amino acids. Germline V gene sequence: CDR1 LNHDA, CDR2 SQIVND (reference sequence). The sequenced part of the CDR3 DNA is TGTGCCAGTAGTCGGGGGGGGCAGGGATCCTACAATGAG. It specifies CASSRGGQGSYNE. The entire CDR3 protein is CASSRGGQGSYNEQFF.

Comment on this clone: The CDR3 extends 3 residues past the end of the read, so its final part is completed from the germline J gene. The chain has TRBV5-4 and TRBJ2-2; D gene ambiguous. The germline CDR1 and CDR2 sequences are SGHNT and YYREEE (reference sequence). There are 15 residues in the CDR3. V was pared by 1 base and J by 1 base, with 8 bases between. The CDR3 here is CASSLQQLNTGELFF. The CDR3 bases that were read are TGTGCCAGCAGCTTGCAACAGCTGAACACCGGGGAG.

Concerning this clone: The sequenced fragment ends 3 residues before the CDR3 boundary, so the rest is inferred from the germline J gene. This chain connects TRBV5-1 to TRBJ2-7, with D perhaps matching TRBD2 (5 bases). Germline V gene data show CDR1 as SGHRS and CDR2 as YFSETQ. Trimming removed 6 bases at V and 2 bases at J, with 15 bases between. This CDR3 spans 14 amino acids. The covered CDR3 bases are TGCGCCAGCACCTCCGCGACGGGGACCTACGAG. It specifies CASTSATGTYE. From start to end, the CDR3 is CASTSATGTYEQYF.

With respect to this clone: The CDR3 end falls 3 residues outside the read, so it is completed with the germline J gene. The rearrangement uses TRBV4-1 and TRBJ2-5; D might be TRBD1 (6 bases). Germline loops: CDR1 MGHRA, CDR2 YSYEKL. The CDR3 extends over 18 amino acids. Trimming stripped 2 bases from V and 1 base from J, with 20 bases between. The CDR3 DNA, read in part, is TGCGCCAGCAGCCAAAGTCCCCCTGCAGGGGCTAGCCAAGAGACC. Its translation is CASSQSPPAGASQET. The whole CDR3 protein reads CASSQSPPAGASQETQYF.

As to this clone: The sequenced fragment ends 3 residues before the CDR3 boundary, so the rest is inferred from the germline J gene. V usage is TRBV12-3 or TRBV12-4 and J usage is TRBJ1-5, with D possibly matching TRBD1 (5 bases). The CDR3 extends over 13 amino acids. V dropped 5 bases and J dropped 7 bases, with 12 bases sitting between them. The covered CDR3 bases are TGTGCCAGCAGTCTAGACAGAGGACAGCCC. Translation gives CASSLDRGQP. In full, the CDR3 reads CASSLDRGQPQHF.

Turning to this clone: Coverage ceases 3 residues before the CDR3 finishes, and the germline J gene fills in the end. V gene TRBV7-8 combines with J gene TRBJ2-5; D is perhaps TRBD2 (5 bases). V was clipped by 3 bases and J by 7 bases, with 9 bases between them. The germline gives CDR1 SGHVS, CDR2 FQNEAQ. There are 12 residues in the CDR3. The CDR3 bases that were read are TGTGCCAGCAGCTTCCTAAGCGGGACC. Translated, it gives CASSFLSGT. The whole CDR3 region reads CASSFLSGTQYF.

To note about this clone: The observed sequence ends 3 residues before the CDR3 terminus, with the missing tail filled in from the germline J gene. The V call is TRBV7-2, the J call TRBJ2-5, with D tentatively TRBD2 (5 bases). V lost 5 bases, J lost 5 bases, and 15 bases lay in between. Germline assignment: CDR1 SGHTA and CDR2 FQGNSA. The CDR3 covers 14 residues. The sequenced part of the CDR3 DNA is TGTGCCAGCAGCCTCTTAGCCGGGGTGGAGACC. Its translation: CASSLLAGVET. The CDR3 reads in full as CASSLLAGVETQYF.

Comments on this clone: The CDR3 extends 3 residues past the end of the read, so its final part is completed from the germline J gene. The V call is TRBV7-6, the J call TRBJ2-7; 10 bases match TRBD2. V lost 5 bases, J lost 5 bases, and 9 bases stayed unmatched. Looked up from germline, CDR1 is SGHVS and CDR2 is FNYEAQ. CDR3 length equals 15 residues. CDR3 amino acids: CASSPTLGLAHEQYF. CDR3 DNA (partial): TGTGCCAGCAGCCCCACCCTGGGACTAGCGCACGAG.

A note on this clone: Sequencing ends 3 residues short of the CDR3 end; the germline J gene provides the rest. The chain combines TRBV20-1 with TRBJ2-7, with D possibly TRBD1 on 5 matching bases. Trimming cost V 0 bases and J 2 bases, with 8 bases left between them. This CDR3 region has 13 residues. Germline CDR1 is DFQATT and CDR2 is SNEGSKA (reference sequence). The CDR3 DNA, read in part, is TGCAGTGCTAGAGATTCGACAGCCTACGAG. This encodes CSARDSTAYE. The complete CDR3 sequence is CSARDSTAYEQYF.

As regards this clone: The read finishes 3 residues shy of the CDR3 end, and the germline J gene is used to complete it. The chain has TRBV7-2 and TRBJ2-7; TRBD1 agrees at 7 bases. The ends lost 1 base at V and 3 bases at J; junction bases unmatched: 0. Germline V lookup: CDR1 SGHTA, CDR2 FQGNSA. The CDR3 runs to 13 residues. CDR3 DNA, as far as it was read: TGTGCCAGCAGCTTAGACAGGGGCTACGAG. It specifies CASSLDRGYE. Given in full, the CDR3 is CASSLDRGYEQYF.